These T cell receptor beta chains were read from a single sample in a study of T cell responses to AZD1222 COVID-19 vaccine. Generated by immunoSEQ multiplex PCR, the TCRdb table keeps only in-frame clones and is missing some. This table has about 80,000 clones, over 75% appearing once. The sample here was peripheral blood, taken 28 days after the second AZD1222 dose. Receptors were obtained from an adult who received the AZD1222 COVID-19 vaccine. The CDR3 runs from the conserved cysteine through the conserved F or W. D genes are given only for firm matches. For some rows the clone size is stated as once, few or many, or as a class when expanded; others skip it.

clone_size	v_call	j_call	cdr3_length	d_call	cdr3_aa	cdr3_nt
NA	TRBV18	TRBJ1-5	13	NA	CASSRAGNQPQHF	TGTGCCAGCTCACGTGCTGGCAATCAGCCCCAGCATTTT
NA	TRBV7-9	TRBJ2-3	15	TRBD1	CASSETGVGTDTQYF	TGTGCCAGCAGCGAAACAGGGGTGGGCACAGATACGCAGTATTTT
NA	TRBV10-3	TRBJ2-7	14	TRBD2	CATHKTSGSYEQYF	TGTGCCACCCACAAGACTAGCGGGAGTTACGAGCAGTACTTC
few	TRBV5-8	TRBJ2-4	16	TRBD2	CASSLSSGRRKNIQYF	TGTGCCAGCAGCTTGTCTAGCGGGAGAAGAAAAAACATTCAGTACTTC
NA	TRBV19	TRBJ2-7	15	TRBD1	CASSQRTGVSDEQYF	TGTGCCAGTAGTCAAAGGACAGGGGTCTCCGACGAGCAGTACTTC
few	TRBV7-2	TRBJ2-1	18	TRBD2	CASSLVWVAGQTGDEQFF	TGTGCCAGCAGCTTAGTCTGGGTAGCGGGGCAAACAGGAGATGAGCAGTTCTTC
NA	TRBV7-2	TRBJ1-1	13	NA	CASSPRGYTEAFF	TGTGCCAGCAGCCCCAGGGGATACACTGAAGCTTTCTTT
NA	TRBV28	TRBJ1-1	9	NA	CASGPNRFF	TGTGCCAGCGGACCAAACAGGTTCTTT
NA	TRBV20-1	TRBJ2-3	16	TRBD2	CSANEGLAGFTDTQYF	TGCAGTGCTAATGAGGGACTAGCGGGGTTCACAGATACGCAGTATTTT
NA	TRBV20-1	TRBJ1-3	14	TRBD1	CSASITGGGNTIYF	TGCAGTGCTAGTATAACAGGGGGAGGAAACACCATATATTTT
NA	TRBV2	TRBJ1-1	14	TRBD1	CASLPDREYGEAFF	TGTGCCAGCCTTCCGGACAGGGAATATGGTGAAGCTTTCTTT
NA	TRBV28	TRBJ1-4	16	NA	CASRNRGFATNEKLFF	TGTGCCAGCAGGAATCGGGGGTTTGCAACTAATGAAAAACTGTTTTTT
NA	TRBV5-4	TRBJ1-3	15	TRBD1	CASSLGQGTGNTIYF	TGTGCCAGCAGCTTGGGACAGGGTACTGGAAACACCATATATTTT
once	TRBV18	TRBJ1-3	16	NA	CASSIQRARLGNTIYF	TGTGCCAGCTCAATACAGCGGGCCCGACTGGGAAACACCATATATTTT
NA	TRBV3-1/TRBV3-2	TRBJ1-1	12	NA	CASSQGSLGAFF	TGTGCCAGCAGCCAAGGGTCGCTCGGAGCTTTCTTT
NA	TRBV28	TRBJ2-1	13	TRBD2	CASDSGGLNEQFF	TGTGCCAGCGATAGCGGGGGTCTCAATGAGCAGTTCTTC
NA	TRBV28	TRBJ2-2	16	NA	CASRNSGVRGTGELFF	TGTGCCAGCAGAAACTCGGGAGTAAGGGGCACCGGGGAGCTGTTTTTT
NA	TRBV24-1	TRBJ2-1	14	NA	CATSDLPRRNEQFF	TGTGCCACCAGTGATTTACCCAGGCGCAATGAGCAGTTCTTC
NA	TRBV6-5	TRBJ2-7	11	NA	CASSSQYEQYF	TGTGCCAGCAGTTCCCAGTACGAGCAGTACTTC
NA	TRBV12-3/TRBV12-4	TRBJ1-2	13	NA	CASSLAGRVGYTF	TGTGCCAGCAGTTTAGCTGGGAGGGTTGGCTACACCTTC
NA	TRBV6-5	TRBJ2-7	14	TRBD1	CASSYRDRGGEQYF	TGTGCCAGCAGTTACCGGGACAGGGGGGGGGAGCAGTACTTC
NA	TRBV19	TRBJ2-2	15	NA	CASSSTGTPIGELFF	TGTGCCAGTAGTTCCACCGGGACTCCGATCGGGGAGCTGTTTTTT
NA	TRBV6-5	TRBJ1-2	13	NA	CASKESHNYGYTF	TGTGCCAGCAAAGAAAGCCATAACTATGGCTACACCTTC
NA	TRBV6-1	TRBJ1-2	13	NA	CASSEGAGGGYTF	TGTGCCAGCAGTGAAGGGGCCGGCGGAGGCTACACCTTC
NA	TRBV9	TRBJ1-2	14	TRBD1	CASSVGRGFSGYTF	TGTGCCAGCAGCGTAGGCAGGGGGTTTTCTGGCTACACCTTC
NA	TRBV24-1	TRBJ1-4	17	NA	CATSDSGTSGNDEKLFF	TGTGCCACCAGTGATTCCGGGACTTCCGGGAACGATGAAAAACTGTTTTTT
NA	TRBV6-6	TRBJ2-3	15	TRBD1	CASSYSTGGRDTQYF	TGTGCCAGCAGTTACTCGACAGGGGGCAGGGATACGCAGTATTTT
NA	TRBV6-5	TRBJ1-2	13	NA	CASSYSAEGGYTF	TGTGCCAGCAGTTACTCCGCGGAGGGTGGCTACACCTTC
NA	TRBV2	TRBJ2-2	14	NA	CASKGQFNTGELFF	TGTGCCAGCAAAGGGCAGTTCAACACCGGGGAGCTGTTTTTT
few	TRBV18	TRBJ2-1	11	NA	CASSPTGEQFF	TGTGCCAGCTCACCCACGGGTGAGCAGTTCTTC
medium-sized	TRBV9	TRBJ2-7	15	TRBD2	CASSVGGSGGYEQYF	TGTGCCAGCAGCGTAGGGGGTAGCGGGGGCTACGAGCAGTACTTC
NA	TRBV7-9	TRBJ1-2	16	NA	CASSYGQLKSNYGYTF	TGTGCCAGCAGTTATGGACAGCTAAAGTCTAACTATGGCTACACCTTC
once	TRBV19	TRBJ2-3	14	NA	CATKRVSVADTQYF	TGTGCCACCAAACGCGTGTCGGTGGCAGATACGCAGTATTTT
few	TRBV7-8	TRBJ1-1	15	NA	CASSLGAGSPTEAFF	TGTGCCAGCAGCTTAGGCGCAGGGTCCCCCACTGAAGCTTTCTTT
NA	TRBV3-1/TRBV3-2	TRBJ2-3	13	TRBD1	CASGRQGTDTQYF	TGTGCCAGCGGACGACAGGGTACAGATACGCAGTATTTT
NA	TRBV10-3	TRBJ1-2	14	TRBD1	CAISDPGQRDGYTF	TGTGCCATCAGTGACCCGGGACAGAGGGATGGCTACACCTTC
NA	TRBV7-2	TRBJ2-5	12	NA	CASSLMQETQYF	TGTGCCAGCAGCTTAATGCAGGAGACCCAGTACTTC
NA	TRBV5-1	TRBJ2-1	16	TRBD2	CASSSLTSGGASEQFF	TGCGCCAGCAGCTCCCTGACTAGCGGGGGGGCCAGTGAGCAGTTCTTC
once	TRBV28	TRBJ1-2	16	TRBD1	CASSLLPGTGDQGYTF	TGTGCCAGCAGCTTACTACCCGGGACAGGGGATCAGGGCTACACCTTC
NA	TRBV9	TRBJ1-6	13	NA	CASSEGLDSPLHF	TGTGCCAGCAGCGAGGGTTTGGATTCACCCCTCCACTTT
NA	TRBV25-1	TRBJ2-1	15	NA	CASSTHRLDYNEQFF	TGTGCCAGCAGTACCCACCGACTGGACTACAATGAGCAGTTCTTC
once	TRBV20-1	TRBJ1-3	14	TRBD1	CSASGTGVGNTIYF	TGCAGTGCTAGTGGGACAGGGGTTGGAAACACCATATATTTT
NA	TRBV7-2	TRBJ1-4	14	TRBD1	CASSLFQGDEKLFF	TGTGCCAGCAGCTTATTCCAGGGGGATGAAAAACTGTTTTTT
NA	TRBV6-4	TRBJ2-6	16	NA	CASSDAQASGANVLTF	TGTGCCAGCAGTGACGCACAGGCCTCTGGGGCCAACGTCCTGACTTTC
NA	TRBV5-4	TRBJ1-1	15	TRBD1	CASSWGQGIDTEAFF	TGTGCCAGCAGCTGGGGACAGGGGATAGACACTGAAGCTTTCTTT
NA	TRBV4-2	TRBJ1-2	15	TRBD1	CASSQPTGTGGGYTF	TGTGCCAGCAGCCAACCAACCGGGACAGGGGGCGGCTACACCTTC
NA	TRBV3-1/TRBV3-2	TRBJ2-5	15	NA	CASSQDKGTGETQYF	TGTGCCAGCAGCCAAGATAAAGGGACGGGAGAGACCCAGTACTTC
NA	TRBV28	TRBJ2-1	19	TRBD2	CASSPGLAGNLRSYNEQFF	TGTGCCAGCAGTCCCGGACTAGCGGGAAATCTAAGGTCCTACAATGAGCAGTTCTTC
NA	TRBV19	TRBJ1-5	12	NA	CATKDSWQPQHF	TGTGCCACCAAGGACTCGTGGCAGCCCCAGCATTTT
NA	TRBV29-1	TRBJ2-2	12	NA	CSGLGQTGELFF	TGCAGCGGACTCGGACAGACCGGGGAGCTGTTTTTT
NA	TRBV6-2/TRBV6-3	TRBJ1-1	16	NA	CASSYTAGEGNTEAFF	TGTGCCAGCAGTTACACAGCTGGGGAGGGGAACACTGAAGCTTTCTTT
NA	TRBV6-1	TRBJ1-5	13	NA	CASSERESQPQHF	TGTGCCAGCAGTGAAAGAGAGAGTCAGCCCCAGCATTTT
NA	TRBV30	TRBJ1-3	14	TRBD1	CAWTAGTAGNTIYF	TGTGCCTGGACGGCCGGGACAGCTGGAAACACCATATATTTT
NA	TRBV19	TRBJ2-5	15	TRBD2	CASSPGLAGQETQYF	TGTGCCAGTAGTCCTGGACTAGCGGGCCAAGAGACCCAGTACTTC
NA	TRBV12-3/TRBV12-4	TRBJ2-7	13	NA	CASSLVGGGEQYF	TGTGCCAGCAGCCTTGTTGGAGGCGGCGAGCAGTACTTC
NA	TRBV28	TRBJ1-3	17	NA	CASSLGGGRVAGNTIYF	TGTGCCAGCAGTTTAGGTGGTGGCAGGGTCGCTGGAAACACCATATATTTT
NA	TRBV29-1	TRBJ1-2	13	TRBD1	CSGDRGPNYGYTF	TGCAGCGGGGACAGGGGGCCGAACTATGGCTACACCTTC
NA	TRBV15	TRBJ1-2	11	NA	CATSWGFGYTF	TGTGCCACCAGCTGGGGGTTCGGCTACACCTTC
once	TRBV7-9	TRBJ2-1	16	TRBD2	CASSIPSGDSYNEQFF	TGTGCCAGCAGCATTCCTAGCGGGGACTCCTACAATGAGCAGTTCTTC
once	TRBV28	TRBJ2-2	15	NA	CASSPSGRFTGELFF	TGTGCCAGCAGTCCATCAGGTCGTTTCACCGGGGAGCTGTTTTTT